These 2 T cell receptor beta chains originate from one sample sequenced in a study of T cell repertoires in cytomegalovirus infection. In TCRdb, the reads were re-called with MiXCR into one record per CDR3 protein. This sample has about 220,000 distinct CDR3 sequences, with 35% to 45% found just once. Antigens of these TCRs are unknown. The sample was CD8+ T cells from cultured PBMCs, taken from culture after CMV antigen stimulation. The receptors were gathered from a human donor in good health (CMV status not recorded). Some clones in this sample may be carry-over from other donors' samples.

This clonotype was picked up many times. The chain has TRBV27 and TRBJ2-7, with unresolved D. This CDR3 is 12 amino acids long. V dropped 1 base and J dropped 2 bases, with 3 bases sitting between them. Germline V gene sequence: CDR1 MNHEY, CDR2 SMNVEV (reference sequence). Here the CDR3 DNA reads TGTGCCAGCAGTTTATTCGCCTACGAGCAGTACTTC. It specifies CASSLFAYEQYF.

This clonotype turned up a few times. Here the CDR3 DNA reads TGTGCCAGCAGCCAAACCGCCGGGACGTTAGAGACCCAGTACTTC. This encodes CASSQTAGTLETQYF. The chain employs TRBV14 and TRBJ2-5, with D perhaps TRBD1 or TRBD2 (5 bases each). V was cut by 2 bases and J by 4 bases, with 14 bases left in between. This CDR3 has 15 amino acids. Germline V gene sequence: CDR1 SGHDN, CDR2 FVKESK.